The T cell receptor (beta chain) under discussion was sequenced for a study of OX40 agonist ivuxolimab in advanced cancers. Trimming removed 2 bases at V and 6 bases at J, with 15 bases between. Germline V gene data show CDR1 as SGHDT and CDR2 as YYEEEE. The CDR3 has 14 residues. The table came from immunoSEQ multiplex PCR; TCRdb's copy has only in-frame clones and leaves some out. The repertoire holds approximately 22,000 clones, with about 84% as singletons. Here the sequenced sample was CD4+ or CD8+ T cells sorted from blood, taken in a trial of the OX40 agonist ivuxolimab. The TCR was taken from an adult with an advanced solid tumor such as melanoma, head and neck, liver or kidney cancer. The J gene is TRBJ2-7, the V gene TRBV5-6; weak D call: TRBD1 (6 bases). CDR3 sequence (DNA): TGTGCCAGCAGCTTACAGGGTCCTCCTGGCGAGCAGTACTTC. It specifies CASSLQGPPGEQYF.